A selection of T cell receptor beta chains follows, all from one sample in a study of blood T cell repertoires in COVID-19. This table comes from immunoSEQ multiplex PCR, and its TCRdb copy is limited to in-frame clones, with some not included. The sample includes more than 150,000 clones, roughly four fifths of them seen just once. The sample comprised peripheral blood. The receptor source for this set is a woman between 40 and 50 years old with acute or convalescent COVID-19. Each CDR3 is given with its conserved first and last residue. D genes are given only for firm matches. The size of a clone is reported for some rows only, either as once, few or many, or as a class for expanded clones.

j_gene: TRBJ1-2
d_gene: -
abundance: -
v_gene: TRBV5-1
CDR3aa: CASSEPSANYGYTF

j_gene: TRBJ2-3
d_gene: TRBD1
abundance: -
v_gene: TRBV18
CDR3aa: CASSLPGQYTDTQYF

j_gene: TRBJ2-7
d_gene: TRBD1
abundance: -
v_gene: TRBV5-1
CDR3aa: CASSPGQEAYEQYF

j_gene: TRBJ2-1
d_gene: -
abundance: -
v_gene: TRBV10-3
CDR3aa: CAGSAGRRNNEQFF

j_gene: TRBJ1-2
d_gene: -
abundance: -
v_gene: TRBV5-6
CDR3aa: CASSFAPRGKGYGYTF

j_gene: TRBJ1-5
d_gene: TRBD1
abundance: once
v_gene: TRBV28
CDR3aa: CASCPGQGKHQPQHF

j_gene: TRBJ1-1
d_gene: TRBD1
abundance: -
v_gene: TRBV24-1
CDR3aa: CAGRTGEIEAFF

j_gene: TRBJ1-2
d_gene: -
abundance: -
v_gene: TRBV6-2/TRBV6-3
CDR3aa: CASSPAGALRFYYGYTF

j_gene: TRBJ2-1
d_gene: -
abundance: -
v_gene: TRBV14
CDR3aa: CASSQDFSGSYNEQFF

j_gene: TRBJ2-7
d_gene: -
abundance: -
v_gene: TRBV12-3/TRBV12-4
CDR3aa: CANPQTYEQYF

j_gene: TRBJ1-5
d_gene: -
abundance: -
v_gene: TRBV28
CDR3aa: CAINRVALNQPQHF

j_gene: TRBJ2-1
d_gene: TRBD2
abundance: -
v_gene: TRBV7-9
CDR3aa: CASSLGLAINNEQFF

j_gene: TRBJ2-7
d_gene: -
abundance: -
v_gene: TRBV15
CDR3aa: CATSSLETRPTEQYF

j_gene: TRBJ1-5
d_gene: -
abundance: -
v_gene: TRBV30
CDR3aa: CAWSTVDNQPQHF

j_gene: TRBJ2-1
d_gene: TRBD2
abundance: -
v_gene: TRBV27
CDR3aa: CASSWDVGGSMFF

j_gene: TRBJ1-1
d_gene: TRBD1
abundance: -
v_gene: TRBV6-5
CDR3aa: CASRGGQAGYTEAFF

j_gene: TRBJ1-5
d_gene: -
abundance: -
v_gene: TRBV3-1/TRBV3-2
CDR3aa: CASSQTNAGAQPQHF

j_gene: TRBJ2-7
d_gene: TRBD2
abundance: -
v_gene: TRBV7-9
CDR3aa: CASSQTSASYEQYF

j_gene: TRBJ1-2
d_gene: -
abundance: -
v_gene: TRBV11-2
CDR3aa: CASSSRDTLKYGYTF